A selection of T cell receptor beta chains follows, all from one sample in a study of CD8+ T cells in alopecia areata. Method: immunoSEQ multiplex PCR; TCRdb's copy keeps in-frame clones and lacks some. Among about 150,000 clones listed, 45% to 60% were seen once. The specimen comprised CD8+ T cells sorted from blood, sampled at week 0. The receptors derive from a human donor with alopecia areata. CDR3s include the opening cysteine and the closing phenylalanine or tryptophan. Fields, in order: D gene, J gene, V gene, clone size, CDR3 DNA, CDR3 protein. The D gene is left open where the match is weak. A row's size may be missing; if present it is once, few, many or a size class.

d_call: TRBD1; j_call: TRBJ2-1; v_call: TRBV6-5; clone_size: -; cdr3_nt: TGTGCCAGCTCCCTAGGGACAGGGGTGGATGAGCAGTTCTTC; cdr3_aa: CASSLGTGVDEQFF
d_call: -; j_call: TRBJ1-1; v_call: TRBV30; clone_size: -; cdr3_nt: TGTGCCTGGGGACTGACAGCGAACACTGAAGCTTTCTTT; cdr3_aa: CAWGLTANTEAFF
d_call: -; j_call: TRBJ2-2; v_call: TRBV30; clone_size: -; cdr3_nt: TGTGCCTGGACGCCAGGGGTTAACACCGGGGAGCTGTTTTTT; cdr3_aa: CAWTPGVNTGELFF
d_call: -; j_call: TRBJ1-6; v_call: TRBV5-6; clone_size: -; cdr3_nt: TGTGCCAGCCGTAGGGGGTCAAGTTCACCCCTCCACTTT; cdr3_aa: CASRRGSSSPLHF
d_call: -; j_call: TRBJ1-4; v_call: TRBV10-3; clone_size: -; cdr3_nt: TGTGCCATCAGTGGGGAGACAGCGATTGAAAAACTGTTTTTT; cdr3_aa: CAISGETAIEKLFF
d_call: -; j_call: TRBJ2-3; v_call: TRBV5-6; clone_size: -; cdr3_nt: TGCGCCAGCAGCTTGGCCGAGGACGACACAGATACGCAGTATTTT; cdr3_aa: CASSLAEDDTDTQYF
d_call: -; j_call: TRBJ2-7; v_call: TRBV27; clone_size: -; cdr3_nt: TGTGCCAGCAGTTTGACCGGGGAAACTACCTCCTACGAGCAGTACTTC; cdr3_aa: CASSLTGETTSYEQYF
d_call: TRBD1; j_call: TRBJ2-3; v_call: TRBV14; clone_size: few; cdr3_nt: TGTGCCAGCAGCGAGGACAGGCAGGGCCCAGATACGCAGTATTTT; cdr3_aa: CASSEDRQGPDTQYF
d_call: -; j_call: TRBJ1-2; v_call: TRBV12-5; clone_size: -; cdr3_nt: TGTGCTAGTGGCCCTGACGGGATGGGCTACACCTTC; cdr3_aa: CASGPDGMGYTF
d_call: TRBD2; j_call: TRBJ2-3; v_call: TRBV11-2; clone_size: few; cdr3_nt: TGTGCCAGCAGCATCGGGACAGGACTAGCGGGGGTTAGGTATACGCAGTATTTT; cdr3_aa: CASSIGTGLAGVRYTQYF
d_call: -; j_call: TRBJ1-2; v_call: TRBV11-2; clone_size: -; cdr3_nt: TGTGCCAGCAGTCCCGGGACCGGACCCTATGGCTACACCTTC; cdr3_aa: CASSPGTGPYGYTF
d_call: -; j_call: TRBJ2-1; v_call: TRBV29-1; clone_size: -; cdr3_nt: TGCAGCGTTGAAAGTACGGGGCCGAACAATGAGCAGTTCTTC; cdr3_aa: CSVESTGPNNEQFF
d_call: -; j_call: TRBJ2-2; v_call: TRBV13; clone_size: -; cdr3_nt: TGTGCCAGCACCCGGGAGGGGGCAACAACCGGGGAGCTGTTTTTT; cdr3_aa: CASTREGATTGELFF
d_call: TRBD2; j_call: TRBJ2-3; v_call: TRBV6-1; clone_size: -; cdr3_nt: TGTGCCAGGGGGGGACTAGCTATAACAGATACGCAGTATTTT; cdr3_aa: CARGGLAITDTQYF
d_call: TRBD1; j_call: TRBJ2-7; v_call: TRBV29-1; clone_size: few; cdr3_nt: TGCAGCATGATCCGACAGGGGCGGGACGAGCAGTACTTC; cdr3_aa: CSMIRQGRDEQYF
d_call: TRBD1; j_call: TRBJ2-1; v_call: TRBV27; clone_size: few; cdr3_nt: TGTGCCAGCAGCTTAGGGCAGGGGGAGAATGAGCAGTTCTTC; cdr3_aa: CASSLGQGENEQFF
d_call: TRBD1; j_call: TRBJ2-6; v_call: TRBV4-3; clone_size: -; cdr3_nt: TGCGCCAGCAGCCAAGAAGACAGGGCGCCTGGGGCCAACGTCCTGACTTTC; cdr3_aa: CASSQEDRAPGANVLTF
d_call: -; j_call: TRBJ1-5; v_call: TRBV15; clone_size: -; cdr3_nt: TGTGCCACCAGCAGAGAGAGTTATAGCAATCAGCCCCAGCATTTT; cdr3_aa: CATSRESYSNQPQHF
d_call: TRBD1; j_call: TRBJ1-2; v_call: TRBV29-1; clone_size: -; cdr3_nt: TGCAGCGTTAGAAAGGGCGGGACAGGGGATGGCTACACCTTC; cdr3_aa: CSVRKGGTGDGYTF
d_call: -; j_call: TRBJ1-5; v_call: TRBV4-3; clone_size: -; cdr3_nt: TGCGCCAGCAGCCAAGACCGGGGGTGGTATCAGCCCCAGCATTTT; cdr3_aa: CASSQDRGWYQPQHF
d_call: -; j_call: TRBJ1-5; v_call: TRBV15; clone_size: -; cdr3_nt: TGTGCCACCAGCGGGGCGAGGGATCAGCCCCAGCATTTT; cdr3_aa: CATSGARDQPQHF
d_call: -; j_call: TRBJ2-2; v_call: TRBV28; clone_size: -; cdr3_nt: TGTGCCAGCAGTAACCGGGCCTTCACCGGGGAGCTGTTTTTT; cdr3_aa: CASSNRAFTGELFF
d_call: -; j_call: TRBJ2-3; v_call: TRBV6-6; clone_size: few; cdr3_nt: TGTGCCAGCAGTTACTCGAGGGGGACAGATACGCAGTATTTT; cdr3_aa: CASSYSRGTDTQYF
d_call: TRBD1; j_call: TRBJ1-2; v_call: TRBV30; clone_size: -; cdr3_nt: TGTGCCTGGAAAACGGGACAGGGATCATATGGCTACACCTTC; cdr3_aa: CAWKTGQGSYGYTF
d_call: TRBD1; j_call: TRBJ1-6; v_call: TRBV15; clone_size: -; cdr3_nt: TGTGCCACCAGCAGAGATCGGCAGGGGGGTTATTCGCCCCTCCACTTT; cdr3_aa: CATSRDRQGGYSPLHF
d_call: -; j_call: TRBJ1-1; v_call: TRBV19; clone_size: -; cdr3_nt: TGTGCCAGTAGTATAGGGAGTCCATCCGCTGAAGCTTTCTTT; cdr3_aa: CASSIGSPSAEAFF
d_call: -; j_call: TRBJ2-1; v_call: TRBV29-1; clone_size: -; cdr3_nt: TGCAGCGCAGCCCCGGCGGTGAATGAGCAGTTCTTC; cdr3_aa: CSAAPAVNEQFF
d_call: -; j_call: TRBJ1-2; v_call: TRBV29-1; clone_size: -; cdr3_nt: TGCAGCGTTATTCACAGAAACTATGGCTACACCTTC; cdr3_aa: CSVIHRNYGYTF
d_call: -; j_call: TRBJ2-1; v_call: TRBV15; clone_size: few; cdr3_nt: TGTGCCACCATCGATGCTCTCGGGGAGAATGAGCAGTTCTTC; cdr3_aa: CATIDALGENEQFF
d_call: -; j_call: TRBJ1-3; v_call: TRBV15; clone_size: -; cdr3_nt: TGTGCCACCAGCAGAGATAGGAGCTCTGGAAACACCATATATTTT; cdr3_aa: CATSRDRSSGNTIYF
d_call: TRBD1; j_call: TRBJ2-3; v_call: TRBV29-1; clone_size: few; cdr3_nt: TGCAGCGTAGGGACAGGGGCCACAGATACGCAGTATTTT; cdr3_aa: CSVGTGATDTQYF
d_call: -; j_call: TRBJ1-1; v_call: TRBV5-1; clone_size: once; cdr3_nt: TGCGCCAGCGCAGTGGGGACTGAAGCTTTCTTT; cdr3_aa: CASAVGTEAFF
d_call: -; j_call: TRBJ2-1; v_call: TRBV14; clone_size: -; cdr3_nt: TGTGCCAGCAGCCGCCCAAACAATGAGCAGTTCTTC; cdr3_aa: CASSRPNNEQFF
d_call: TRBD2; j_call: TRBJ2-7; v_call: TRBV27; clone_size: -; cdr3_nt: TGTGCCAGCAGCCCTTTGGGGGGGTCCTACGAGCAGTACTTC; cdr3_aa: CASSPLGGSYEQYF
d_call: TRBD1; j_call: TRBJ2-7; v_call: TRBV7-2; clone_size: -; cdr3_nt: TGTGCCAGCAGCGGCGGACAGGGGCCCTACGAGCAGTACTTC; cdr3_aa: CASSGGQGPYEQYF
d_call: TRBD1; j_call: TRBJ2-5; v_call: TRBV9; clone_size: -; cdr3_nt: TGTGCCAGCAGCGGAGACAGGGACCAAGAGACCCAGTACTTC; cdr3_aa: CASSGDRDQETQYF
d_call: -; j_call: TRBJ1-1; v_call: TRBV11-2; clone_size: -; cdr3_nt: TGTGCCAGCAGCGCCGGGGACCTTGGAGCTTTCTTT; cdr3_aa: CASSAGDLGAFF
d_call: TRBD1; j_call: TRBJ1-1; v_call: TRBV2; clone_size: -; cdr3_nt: TGTGCCAGCAGCTACACAGGGGACACTGAAGCTTTCTTT; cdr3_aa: CASSYTGDTEAFF
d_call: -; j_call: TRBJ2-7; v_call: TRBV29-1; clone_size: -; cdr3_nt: TGCAGCGTTGAAGATCCGTCGGCAGTTACCTACGAGCAGTACTTC; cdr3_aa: CSVEDPSAVTYEQYF
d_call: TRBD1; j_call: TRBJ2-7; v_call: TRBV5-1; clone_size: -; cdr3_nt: TGCGCCAGCAAAACCGGGACAGGAACCTACGAGCAGTACTTC; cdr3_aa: CASKTGTGTYEQYF